The rows below give T cell receptor beta chains drawn from one sample of a study of vaccination and CD4 T cells after COVID-19. Their specific antigens are unknown. TCRdb processed the PCR reads anew with MiXCR; each CDR3 protein has one entry. The sample records about 7,000 distinct CDR3 sequences, roughly 30% being singletons. Sequences were obtained from CD4+ T cells from blood, cultured in vitro. The receptor set was obtained from a human donor in good health. CDR3s include the opening cysteine and the closing phenylalanine or tryptophan. D genes are given only for firm matches. Expanded clones get a size class; other rows say once, few or many, or leave the size out.

d_call	v_call	j_call	clone_size	cdr3_nt	cdr3_aa
TRBD1	TRBV7-2	TRBJ1-5	.	TGTGCCAGCAGCCCTCGACAGGGTGGACAGCCCCAGCATTTT	CASSPRQGGQPQHF
.	TRBV12-3/TRBV12-4	TRBJ2-5	.	TGTGCCAGCAGTCAAACCCCCGGCCGGGAGACCCAGTACTTC	CASSQTPGRETQYF
.	TRBV6-4	TRBJ2-3	.	TGTGCCAGCAGTGCGGGTAGCACAGATACGCAGTATTTT	CASSAGSTDTQYF
.	TRBV6-1	TRBJ1-1	few	TGTGCCAGCAACCTATATGGGGAAACTGAAGCTTTCTTT	CASNLYGETEAFF
.	TRBV7-9	TRBJ2-7	once	TGTGCCAGCAGCTGGCAGGGGATCATTACCTACGAGCAGTACTTC	CASSWQGIITYEQYF
.	TRBV5-6	TRBJ1-1	few	TGTGCCAGCAGCTTGGCAAAAGGTGGGAACACTGAAGCTTTCTTT	CASSLAKGGNTEAFF
.	TRBV7-9	TRBJ1-1	few	TGTGCCAGCACCAACCCCAGGGGGAACACTGAAGCTTTCTTT	CASTNPRGNTEAFF
.	TRBV5-1	TRBJ1-1	few	TGCGCCAGCAGCTTTACAGTCCCCGGGGAGGGCACTGAAGCTTTCTTT	CASSFTVPGEGTEAFF
TRBD1	TRBV7-8	TRBJ2-7	.	TGTGCCAGCAGCTTAGCGGGACAGCCCTACGAGCAGTACTTC	CASSLAGQPYEQYF
TRBD2	TRBV6-1	TRBJ2-1	.	TGTGCCAGCAGATCCCTTACCGGACGGGGGGGCAATGAGCAGTTCTTC	CASRSLTGRGGNEQFF
.	TRBV5-5	TRBJ1-1	.	TGTGCCAGCAGCTTACGAAACACTGAAGCTTTCTTT	CASSLRNTEAFF
.	TRBV7-9	TRBJ1-2	medium-sized	TGTGCCAGCAGCTTCGGGAGAGACTATGGCTACACCTTC	CASSFGRDYGYTF
TRBD2	TRBV6-1	TRBJ2-2	.	TGTGCCAGCAGGCACTTGGGACTAGCGGGGAACACCGGGGAGCTGTTTTTT	CASRHLGLAGNTGELFF
.	TRBV25-1	TRBJ2-5	few	TGTGCCAGCAGTCGTAGGAGCGGCGAGACCCAGTACTTC	CASSRRSGETQYF
TRBD1	TRBV11-1	TRBJ2-5	few	TGTGCCAGCAGCTTTCCTTTGGGGACAGGGAAAGAGACCCAGTACTTC	CASSFPLGTGKETQYF
.	TRBV12-3/TRBV12-4	TRBJ1-2	.	TGTGCCAGCAGTTTAGGGCAGGGGCCCTTCCCCTACACCTTC	CASSLGQGPFPYTF
TRBD2	TRBV6-2/TRBV6-3	TRBJ2-1	.	TGTGCCGCCGGGGAGCGGGAGGCAAACAATGAGCAGTTCTTC	CAAGEREANNEQFF
.	TRBV4-1	TRBJ1-2	few	TGCGCCAGCAGCCAAGATCATGGGACTCCGAGGGAAAGCTACACCTTC	CASSQDHGTPRESYTF
TRBD2	TRBV5-5	TRBJ2-5	.	TGTGCCAGCAGCTCGGGACTAGCGGGGCAAGAGACCCAGTACTTC	CASSSGLAGQETQYF
.	TRBV27	TRBJ1-1	few	TGTGCCAGCAGATCCAGGTCTGAAGCTTTCTTT	CASRSRSEAFF
.	TRBV20-1	TRBJ1-2	.	TGCAGTGCGTCTGCTCCCGCTAACTATGGCTACACCTTC	CSASAPANYGYTF
TRBD2	TRBV7-3	TRBJ2-1	few	TGTGCCAGCAGCCTCCAAGGACTAGCGGGGTACAATGAGCAGTTCTTC	CASSLQGLAGYNEQFF
.	TRBV19	TRBJ1-2	.	TGTGCCAGTAGTATTTCTGGGGGTTTGTATGCCTACACCTTC	CASSISGGLYAYTF
.	TRBV20-1	TRBJ2-1	.	TGCAGTGCCACTGGGACCAATGAGCAGTTCTTC	CSATGTNEQFF
.	TRBV14	TRBJ1-2	.	TGTGCCAGCAGCCCATACCGGGACACCTATGGCTACACCTTC	CASSPYRDTYGYTF
.	TRBV6-1	TRBJ1-6	few	TGTGCCAGCACGGCAGGCCTAAATTCACCCCTCCACTTT	CASTAGLNSPLHF
.	TRBV20-1	TRBJ1-2	few	TGCAGTGCCCCAAATGTTGGCTACACCTTC	CSAPNVGYTF
.	TRBV6-1	TRBJ2-5	.	TGTGCCAGCAGGGGGACTCAGAAAGAGACCCAGTACTTC	CASRGTQKETQYF
.	TRBV15	TRBJ2-1	.	TGTGCCACCAGCAGAGGTAGAAGTCCCTCCTACAATGAGCAGTTCTTC	CATSRGRSPSYNEQFF
TRBD2	TRBV6-4	TRBJ2-3	.	TGTGCCAGCAGTGCTAGCGGGGGGGCTACAGATACGCAGTATTTT	CASSASGGATDTQYF
.	TRBV6-1	TRBJ1-2	.	TGTGCCAGCAGTGCGCTACTCGGCCGGCAGATAGAGATCAACTATGGCTACACCTTC	CASSALLGRQIEINYGYTF
.	TRBV11-2	TRBJ2-7	.	TGTGCCAGCAGCCTATCTGGACAGCTCGACGAGCAGTACTTC	CASSLSGQLDEQYF
TRBD2	TRBV7-3	TRBJ2-3	.	TGTGCCAGCAGCACCGGGACTAGCGGGGGGGCAGATACGCGGTATTTT	CASSTGTSGGADTRYF
.	TRBV6-1	TRBJ2-6	.	TGTGCCAGCAGACGAGCCGACTCTGGGGCCAACGTCCTGACTTTC	CASRRADSGANVLTF
.	TRBV20-1	TRBJ2-6	.	TGCAGTGCTAATCCCCCTGGGGCCAACGTCCTGACTTTT	CSANPPGANVLTF
.	TRBV7-9	TRBJ1-2	.	TGTGCCAGCAGCCCGTCGGGCCCCTATGGCTACACCTTC	CASSPSGPYGYTF
.	TRBV9	TRBJ1-2	.	TGTGCCAGCAGCGTTACCGAGGACATCTATGGCTACACCTTC	CASSVTEDIYGYTF
.	TRBV2	TRBJ1-5	few	TGTGCCAGCAATTTAGACGGCTATAGCAATCAGCCCCAGCATTTT	CASNLDGYSNQPQHF
TRBD2	TRBV10-3	TRBJ2-1	few	TGTGCCATCGGTTCTTCTAGCGGGGGCCCCTATGAGCAGTTCTTC	CAIGSSSGGPYEQFF
.	TRBV3-1	TRBJ2-7	.	TGTGCCAGCAGCCTTCACAGGGCCTACGAGCAGTACTTC	CASSLHRAYEQYF
.	TRBV30	TRBJ1-2	few	TGTGCCTGGACCTCCGGGGGTGGCTACACCTTC	CAWTSGGGYTF
.	TRBV27	TRBJ1-1	few	TGTGCCAGCAGTCACTCAGGGCTACTGAACACTGAAGCTTTCTTT	CASSHSGLLNTEAFF
.	TRBV24-1	TRBJ1-2	few	TGTGCCACCAGTGCGCAGGGCGATGGCTACACCTTC	CATSAQGDGYTF
.	TRBV6-1	TRBJ1-4	.	TGTGCCAGCACTTGGACACAGGTCGGAAAACTGTTTTTT	CASTWTQVGKLFF
.	TRBV21-1	TRBJ2-1	.	TGTGCCAGCAGCAGAGCGCGGGGCGACGATGAGCAGTTCTTC	CASSRARGDDEQFF
TRBD1	TRBV5-8	TRBJ1-2	.	TGTGCCAGCAGCGCACTTGAACAGGGGAACTATGGCTACACCTTC	CASSALEQGNYGYTF
.	TRBV2	TRBJ1-2	few	TGTGCCAGCAGAGATACGGGACTGCTAGGCTACACCTTC	CASRDTGLLGYTF
.	TRBV20-1	TRBJ1-4	.	TGCAGTGCTAGAGACGAGGGGGTGGGGATTGAAAAACTGTTTTTT	CSARDEGVGIEKLFF
.	TRBV6-1	TRBJ1-2	.	TGTGCCAGCAGCGACAGAACCGCCGGGGGCTACACCTTC	CASSDRTAGGYTF
.	TRBV2	TRBJ2-7	.	TGTGCCAGCAGTGACGAGGGCCCCTACGAGCAGTACTTC	CASSDEGPYEQYF
TRBD2	TRBV9	TRBJ2-1	.	TGTGCCAGCAGCGTAGTGGGGGGGAACTCCAATGAGCAGTTCTTC	CASSVVGGNSNEQFF
.	TRBV20-1	TRBJ1-6	.	TGCAGTGCCAGCCAGGTCTCCTATAATTCACCCCTCCACTTT	CSASQVSYNSPLHF
TRBD1	TRBV27	TRBJ1-1	few	TGTGCCAGCAGTCCAAAAGACAGGGTAGTCCCTGAAGCTTTCTTT	CASSPKDRVVPEAFF